This entry lists 17 T cell receptor beta chains sequenced from one sample in a study of blood T cells in healthy people across ages (dated by TCRdb to between 2015 and 2017). Receptor amplification or capture employed 5' RACE. TCRdb lists the instrument as Illumina HiSeq 2500. A second PCR of roughly 7 to 11 cycles was performed with a sample-barcoded 5' primer and a J-beta primer mix. TCRdb took the public reads, trimmed them with fastp at Q25, ran MiXCR for clone calling and kept in-frame beta chains. Rows merge per CDR3 protein into single entries with the most common DNA and genes. This sample comprises roughly 1 million distinct CDR3 sequences, under 30% of them detected only once. Approximately 0.75% of the sample comes from the top ten. The data were also submitted as part of a second study, on T cells of mothers and their children.

Sequencing was done on a sample of blood. The source of these receptors is a girl aged 2-15 years in good health.

Concerning this clonotype: The final CDR3 position lacks the conserved phenylalanine or tryptophan, pointing to a likely read error. The chain links TRBV27 to TRBJ1-1; D remains ambiguous. CDR1 is MNHEY, CDR2 SMNVEV, per germline (reference sequence). This CDR3 is built from 13 residues. V lost 8 bases and J lost 7, with 17 bases in between. In DNA, the CDR3 is TGTGCCAGCGGCGTCGGACGGTGGATTGAAGCTTTCCTT. It is translated as CASGVGRWIEAFL.

The chain recombines TRBV29-1 with TRBJ2-1; no reliable D call. The J call could be wrong; TRBJ2-7 is a better fit for the DNA end. Germline V lookup: CDR1 SQVTM, CDR2 ANQGSEA. The CDR3 covers 11 residues. Written as DNA, the CDR3 is TGCAGCGTCTTATCAGACTACGAGCAGTACTTC. Translated, it gives CSVLSDYEQYF.

This clonotype was detected only a few times. The J gene is TRBJ1-4, the V gene TRBV7-9; TRBD1 matches 7 bases. With V trimmed by 0 bases and J by 11 bases, 3 bases remained unmatched. Germline V gene data show CDR1 as SEHNR and CDR2 as FQNEAQ (reference sequence). The CDR3 runs 13 residues. As DNA, the CDR3 is TGTGCCAGCAGCTTAGCGGACAGGAAGAAACTGTTTTTT. It encodes CASSLADRKKLFF.

This clonotype was detected a few times. This rearrangement joins TRBV28 to TRBJ2-7, with TRBD2 matching over 13 bases. There are 17 residues in the CDR3. The germline CDR1 and CDR2 sequences are MDHEN and SYDVKM. V gave up 3 bases and J gave up 2 bases; unmatched junction bases: 7. CDR3 protein: CASSFFTGTSGTYEQYF. Here the CDR3 DNA reads TGTGCCAGCAGTTTTTTCACCGGGACTAGCGGGACCTACGAGCAGTACTTC.

This chain connects TRBV28 to TRBJ1-2; D gene uncertain. Trimming took off 4 bases at V and 5 bases at J, with 17 bases between the two ends. The CDR3 is made up of 15 amino acids. In germline, CDR1 is MDHEN, CDR2 SYDVKM. CDR3 nucleotides: TGTGCCAGCAGTTCCCCTCCCGGAACAGAGTATGGCTACACCTTC. It encodes CASSSPPGTEYGYTF.

In this sample, this clonotype turned up a few times. The chain carries TRBV18 and TRBJ2-2, with TRBD2 matching 10 bases. V lost 4 bases, J lost 6 bases, and 5 bases stayed unmatched. Germline V gene data show CDR1 as KGHSH and CDR2 as LQKENI. CDR3 length: 15 residues. CDR3 DNA: TGTGCCAGCTCACAAGCGGGAGGGGACGCCGGGGAGCTGTTTTTT. Protein sequence: CASSQAGGDAGELFF.

On this clonotype: One end of the junction fails to match germline, which may point to a read error. This chain uses TRBV28 with TRBJ2-7; D gene unclear. In germline, CDR1 is MDHEN, CDR2 SYDVKM. The CDR3 length is 13 residues. DNA for the CDR3: TGTGCCAGCAGTTTCCAAACTTACTACGAGCAGCACTTC. This translates into CASSFQTYYEQHF.

V gene TRBV13 combines with J gene TRBJ1-1; weak D call: TRBD1 (5 bases). Per germline, CDR1 PRHDT and CDR2 FYEKMQ (reference sequence). The CDR3 contains 15 residues. The V end lost 5 bases, the J end lost 0 bases, and 13 bases lay between the germline ends. CDR3 in DNA: TGTGCCAGCAGCCCCGGGACCGAATTGAACACTGAAGCTTTCTTT. This gives the protein CASSPGTELNTEAFF.

The chain uses TRBV4-1 and TRBJ1-2, with D possibly TRBD1 on 6 matching bases. The CDR3 spans 17 residues. V was pared by 1 base and J by 4 bases, with 19 bases between. Germline values: CDR1 MGHRA, CDR2 YSYEKL. In DNA form, the CDR3 reads TGCGCCAGCAGCCAAGTTGCAAACAGGGCCTCGGGCTATGGCTACACCTTC. It specifies CASSQVANRASGYGYTF.

About this clonotype itself: One end of the junction is discordant with germline, which a read error may explain. V and J are TRBV5-1 and TRBJ2-7, with 8 positions matching TRBD2. CDR1 SGHRS and CDR2 YFSETQ come from the germline V gene. The CDR3 has 14 amino acids. CDR3 amino acids: CASSLRGGSNEQYF. In nucleotides, the CDR3 is TGCGCCAGCAGCTTACGGGGGGGCTCCAACGAGCAGTACTTC.

This chain connects TRBV6-6 to TRBJ2-5, with D maybe TRBD2 (5 bases). The CDR3 is made up of 11 amino acids. The V end was cut by 7 bases, the J end by 12 bases, with 15 bases between. Per germline, CDR1 MNHNY and CDR2 SVGAGI (reference sequence). The CDR3 loop reads CASMSADGEYF. CDR3 DNA sequence: TGTGCCAGCATGTCGGCCGACGGGGAGTACTTC.

The V call is TRBV5-1, the J call TRBJ2-3; weak D call: TRBD2 (6 bases). The CDR3 runs to 15 residues. V was trimmed by 4 bases and J by 1 base, leaving 13 bases between them. CDR1 and CDR2 (germline): SGHRS, YFSETQ. The CDR3 is CASSRQASGTDTQYF. DNA for the CDR3: TGCGCCAGCAGCCGGCAGGCTAGCGGCACAGATACGCAGTATTTT.

This clonotype was detected a few times. The chain joins TRBV4-1 to TRBJ2-1, with TRBD2 identical over 11 bases. CDR1 MGHRA and CDR2 YSYEKL come from the germline V gene. The CDR3 contains 14 residues. V trimming: 2 bases; J trimming: 15 bases; junction bases outside the gene matches: 9. CDR3 residues: CASSQIAGGYNPFF. The DNA of the CDR3 is TGCGCCAGCAGCCAAATAGCGGGAGGGTATAACCCGTTCTTC.

This clonotype was seen more than once but under ten times. The chain uses TRBV29-1 and TRBJ2-1; 7 bases fit TRBD1. V lost 5 bases and J lost 8; bases outside the gene matches: 15. CDR3 length: 15 amino acids. Germline V gene sequence: CDR1 SQVTM, CDR2 ANQGSEA. CDR3 in DNA: TGCAGCGTTCAGACAGGGAAAGTAAGGGAGTATGAGCAGTTCTTC. Translating gives CSVQTGKVREYEQFF.

This clonotype was recorded a few times. For the CDR3, the DNA is TGTGCCAGCAGTTACTCTATCGGGGGATCAGATACGCAGTATTTT. Translated, it gives CASSYSIGGSDTQYF. V gene TRBV6-5 combines with J gene TRBJ2-3; a weak D match, TRBD2 (6 bases). This CDR3 region has 15 residues. Trimming shortened V by 0 bases and J by 4 bases, and 11 bases separated the two germline ends. CDR1 MNHEY and CDR2 SVGAGI come from the germline V gene.

The rearrangement links TRBV6-6 to TRBJ2-7, with D possibly matching TRBD1 (6 bases). This CDR3 is built from 15 residues. Trimming pared 2 bases from V and 4 bases from J, leaving 15 bases between. CDR1 is MNHNY and CDR2 is SVGAGI in the germline V gene (reference sequence). CDR3 coding DNA: TGTGCCAGCAGTTACAAGCGACCCCAGGGGTACGAGCAGTACTTC. It specifies CASSYKRPQGYEQYF.

In this sample, this clonotype turned up a few times. This rearrangement joins TRBV5-5 to TRBJ2-4; perhaps TRBD1 as D (5 bases). V was clipped by 3 bases and J by 6 bases, with 22 bases between them. The V gene's germline CDR1 is SGHKS and CDR2 YYEKEE (reference sequence). The CDR3 is 17 residues long. For the CDR3, the DNA is TGTGCCAGCAGCTCCTTCCCGGCACAGGCCACTTTAAACATTCAGTACTTC. Its translation is CASSSFPAQATLNIQYF. Full variable domain (remainder filled in from reference TRBV5-5 and TRBJ2-4): DAGVTQSPTHLIKTRGQQVTLRCSPISGHKSVSWYQQVLGQGPQFIFQYYEKEERGRGNFPDRFSARQFPNYSSELNVNALLLGDSALYLCASSSFPAQATLNIQYFGAGTRLSVL.